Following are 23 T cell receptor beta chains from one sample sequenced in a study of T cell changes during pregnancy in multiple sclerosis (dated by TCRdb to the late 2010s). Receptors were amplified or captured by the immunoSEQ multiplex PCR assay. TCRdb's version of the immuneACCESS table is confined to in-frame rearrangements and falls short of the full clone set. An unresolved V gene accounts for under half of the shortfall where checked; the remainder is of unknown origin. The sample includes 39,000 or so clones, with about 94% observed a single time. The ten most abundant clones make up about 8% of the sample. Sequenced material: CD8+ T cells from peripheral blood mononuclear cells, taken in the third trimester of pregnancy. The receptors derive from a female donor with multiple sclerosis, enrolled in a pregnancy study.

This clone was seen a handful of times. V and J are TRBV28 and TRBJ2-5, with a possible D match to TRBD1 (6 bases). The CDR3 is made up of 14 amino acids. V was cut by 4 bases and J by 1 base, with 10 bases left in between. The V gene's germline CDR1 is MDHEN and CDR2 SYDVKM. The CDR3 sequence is CASSSDRSQETQYF. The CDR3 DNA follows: TGTGCCAGCAGTTCAGACAGGAGCCAAGAGACCCAGTACTTC. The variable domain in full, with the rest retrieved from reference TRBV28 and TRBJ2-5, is DVKVTQSSRYLVKRTGEKVFLECVQDMDHENMFWYRQDPGLGLRLIYFSYDVKMKEKGDIPEGYSVSREKKERFSLILESASTNQTSMYLCASSSDRSQETQYFGPGTRLLVL.

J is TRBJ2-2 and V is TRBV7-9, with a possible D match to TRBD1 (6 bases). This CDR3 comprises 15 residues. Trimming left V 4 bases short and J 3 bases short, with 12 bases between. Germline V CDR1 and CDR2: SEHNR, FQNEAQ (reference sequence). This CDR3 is CASSSRGPDTGELFF. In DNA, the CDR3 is TGTGCCAGCAGCTCCAGGGGCCCCGACACCGGGGAGCTGTTTTTT.

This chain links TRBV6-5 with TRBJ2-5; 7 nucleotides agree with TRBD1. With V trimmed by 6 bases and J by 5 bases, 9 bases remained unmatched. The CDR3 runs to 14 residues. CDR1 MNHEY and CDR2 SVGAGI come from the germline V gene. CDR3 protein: CASRPHRGSETQYF. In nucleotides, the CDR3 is TGTGCCAGCAGGCCTCACAGGGGTTCGGAGACCCAGTACTTC.

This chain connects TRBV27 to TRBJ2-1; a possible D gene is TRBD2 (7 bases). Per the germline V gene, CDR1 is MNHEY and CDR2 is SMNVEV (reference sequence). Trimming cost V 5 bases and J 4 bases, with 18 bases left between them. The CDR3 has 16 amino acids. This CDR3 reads CASSIMGGGGYNEQFF. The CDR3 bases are TGTGCCAGCAGTATCATGGGGGGAGGGGGATACAATGAGCAGTTCTTC.

This chain's CDR3 is CASSWGLAVYEQYF. As DNA, the CDR3 is TGTGCCAGCAGTTGGGGACTAGCGGTCTACGAGCAGTACTTC. The gene calls are TRBV6-1 and TRBJ2-7; 11 bases agree with TRBD2. The CDR3 is 14 residues long. Trimming at V came to 5 bases and at J to 3 bases, leaving 3 bases not matched to a gene. The germline gives CDR1 MNHNS, CDR2 SASEGT.

CDR3 sequence: CSFAGLAGESSQETQYF. The CDR3 DNA is TGCAGCTTCGCGGGGCTAGCGGGAGAGTCATCCCAAGAGACCCAGTACTTC. The chain couples TRBV29-1 to TRBJ2-5; 10 nucleotides agree with TRBD2. Per the germline V gene, CDR1 is SQVTM and CDR2 is ANQGSEA. Losses at the gene ends were 8 bases for V and 1 base for J; bases not matched to a gene: 16. The CDR3 has 17 residues. Full variable domain (missing parts from reference TRBV29-1 and TRBJ2-5): SAVISQKPSRDICQRGTSLTIQCQVDSQVTMMFWYRQQPGQSLTLIATANQGSEATYESGFVIDKFPISRPNLTFSTLTVSNMSPEDSSIYLCSFAGLAGESSQETQYFGPGTRLLVL.

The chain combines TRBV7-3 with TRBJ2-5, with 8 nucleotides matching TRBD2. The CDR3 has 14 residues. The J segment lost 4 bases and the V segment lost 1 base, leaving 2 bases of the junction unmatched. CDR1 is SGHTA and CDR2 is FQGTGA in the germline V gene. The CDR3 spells CASSLIAGGETQYF. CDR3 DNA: TGTGCCAGCAGCTTAATTGCGGGAGGAGAGACCCAGTACTTC. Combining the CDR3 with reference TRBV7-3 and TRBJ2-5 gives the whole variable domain GAGVSQTPSNKVTEKGKYVELRCDPISGHTALYWYRQSLGQGPEFLIYFQGTGAADDSGLPNDRFFAVRPEGSVSTLKIQRTERGDSAVYLCASSLIAGGETQYFGPGTRLLVL.

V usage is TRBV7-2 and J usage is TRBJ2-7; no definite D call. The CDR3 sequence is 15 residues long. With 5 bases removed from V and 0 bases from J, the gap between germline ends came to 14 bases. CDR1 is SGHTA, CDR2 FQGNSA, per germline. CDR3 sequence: CASSPLPGSSYEQYF. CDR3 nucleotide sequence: TGTGCCAGCAGCCCCCTGCCAGGAAGCTCCTACGAGCAGTACTTC.

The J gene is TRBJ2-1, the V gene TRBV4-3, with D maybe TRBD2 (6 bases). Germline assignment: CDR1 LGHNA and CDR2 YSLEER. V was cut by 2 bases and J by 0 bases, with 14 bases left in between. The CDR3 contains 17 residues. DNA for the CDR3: TGCGCCAGCAGCCAATCCGGGGGACTGAACTCCTACAATGAGCAGTTCTTC. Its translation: CASSQSGGLNSYNEQFF.

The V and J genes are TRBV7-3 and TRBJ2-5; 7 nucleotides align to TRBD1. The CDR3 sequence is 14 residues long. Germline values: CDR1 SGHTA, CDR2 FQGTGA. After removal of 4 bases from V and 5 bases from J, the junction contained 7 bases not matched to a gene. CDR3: CASSSSGGGETQYF. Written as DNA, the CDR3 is TGTGCCAGCAGCTCCTCAGGGGGTGGGGAGACCCAGTACTTC. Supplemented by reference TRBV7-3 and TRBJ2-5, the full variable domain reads GAGVSQTPSNKVTEKGKYVELRCDPISGHTALYWYRQSLGQGPEFLIYFQGTGAADDSGLPNDRFFAVRPEGSVSTLKIQRTERGDSAVYLCASSSSGGGETQYFGPGTRLLVL.

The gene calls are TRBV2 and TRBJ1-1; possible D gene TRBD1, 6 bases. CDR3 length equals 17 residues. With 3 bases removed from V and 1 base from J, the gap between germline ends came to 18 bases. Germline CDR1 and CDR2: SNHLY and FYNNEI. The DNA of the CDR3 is TGTGCCAGCAGTGAGGGACGAGGGGGGGGGAAGAACACTGAAGCTTTCTTT. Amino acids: CASSEGRGGGKNTEAFF.

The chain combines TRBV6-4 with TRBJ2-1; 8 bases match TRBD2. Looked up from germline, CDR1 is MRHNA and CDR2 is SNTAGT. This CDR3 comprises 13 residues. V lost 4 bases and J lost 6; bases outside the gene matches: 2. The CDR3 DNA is TGTGCCAGCAGTGTGACTAGCGCCAATGAGCAGTTCTTC. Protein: CASSVTSANEQFF.

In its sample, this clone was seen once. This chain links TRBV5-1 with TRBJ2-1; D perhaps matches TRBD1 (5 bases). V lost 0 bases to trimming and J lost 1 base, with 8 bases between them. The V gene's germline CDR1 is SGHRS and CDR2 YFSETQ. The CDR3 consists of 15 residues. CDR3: CASSLEQASYNEQFF. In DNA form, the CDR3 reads TGCGCCAGCAGCTTGGAACAGGCATCCTACAATGAGCAGTTCTTC.

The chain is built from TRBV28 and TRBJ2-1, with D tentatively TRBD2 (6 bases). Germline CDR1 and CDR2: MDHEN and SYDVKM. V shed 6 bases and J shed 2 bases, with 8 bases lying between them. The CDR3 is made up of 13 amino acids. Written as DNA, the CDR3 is TGTGCCAGCAGGCGGGAAGCCTACAATGAGCAGTTCTTC. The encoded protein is CASRREAYNEQFF.

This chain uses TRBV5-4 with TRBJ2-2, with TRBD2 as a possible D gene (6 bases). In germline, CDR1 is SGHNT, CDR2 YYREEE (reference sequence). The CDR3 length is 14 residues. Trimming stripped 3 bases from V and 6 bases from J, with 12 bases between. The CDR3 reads CASSWRDGSGELFF. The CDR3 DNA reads TGTGCCAGCAGCTGGCGGGACGGGTCCGGGGAGCTGTTTTTT.

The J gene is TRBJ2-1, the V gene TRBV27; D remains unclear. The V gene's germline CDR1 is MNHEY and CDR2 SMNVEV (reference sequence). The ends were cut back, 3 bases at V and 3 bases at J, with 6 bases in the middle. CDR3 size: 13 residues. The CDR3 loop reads CASSLNSYNEQFF. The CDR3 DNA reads TGTGCCAGCAGTTTGAACAGCTACAATGAGCAGTTCTTC.

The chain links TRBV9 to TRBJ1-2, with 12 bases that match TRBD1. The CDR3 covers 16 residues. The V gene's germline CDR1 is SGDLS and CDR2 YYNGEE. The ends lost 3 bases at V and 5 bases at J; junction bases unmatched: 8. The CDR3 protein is CASSANPGQGAYGYTF. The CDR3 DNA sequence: TGTGCCAGCAGCGCTAATCCGGGACAGGGGGCATATGGCTACACCTTC.

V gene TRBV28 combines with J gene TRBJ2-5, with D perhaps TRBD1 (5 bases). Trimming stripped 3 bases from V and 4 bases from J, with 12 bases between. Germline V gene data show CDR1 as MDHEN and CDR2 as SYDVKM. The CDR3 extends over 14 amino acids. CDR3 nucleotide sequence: TGTGCCAGCAGTTTGTCAAGGGGTGGAGAGACCCAGTACTTC. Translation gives CASSLSRGGETQYF.

The CDR3 protein is CASSVRSYEQYF. CDR3 coding DNA: TGTGCCAGCAGCGTGAGGTCCTACGAGCAGTACTTC. This chain joins TRBV14 and TRBJ2-7; D is unclear. V was trimmed by 5 bases and J by 1 base, leaving 6 bases between them. This CDR3 comprises 12 residues. Per germline, CDR1 SGHDN and CDR2 FVKESK.

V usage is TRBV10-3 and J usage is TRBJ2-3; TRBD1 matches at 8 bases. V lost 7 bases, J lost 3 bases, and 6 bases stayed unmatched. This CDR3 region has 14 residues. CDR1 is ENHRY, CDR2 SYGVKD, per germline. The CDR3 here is CAITSGGETDTQYF. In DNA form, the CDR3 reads TGTGCCATCACCTCAGGGGGCGAGACAGATACGCAGTATTTT.

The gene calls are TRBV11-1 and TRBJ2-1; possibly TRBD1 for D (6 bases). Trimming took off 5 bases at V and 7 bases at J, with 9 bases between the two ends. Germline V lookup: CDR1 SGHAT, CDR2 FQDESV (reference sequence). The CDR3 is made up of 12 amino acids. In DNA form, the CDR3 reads TGTGCCAGCAGCGTAACAGGGAATGAGCAGTTCTTC. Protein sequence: CASSVTGNEQFF.

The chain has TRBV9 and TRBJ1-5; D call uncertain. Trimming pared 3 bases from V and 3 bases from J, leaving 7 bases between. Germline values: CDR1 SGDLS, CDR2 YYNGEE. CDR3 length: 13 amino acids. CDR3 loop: CASSEQPNQPQHF. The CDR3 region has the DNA TGTGCCAGCAGCGAACAACCCAATCAGCCCCAGCATTTT. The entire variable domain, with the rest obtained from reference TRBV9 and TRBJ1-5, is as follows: DSGVTQTPKHLITATGQRVTLRCSPRSGDLSVYWYQQSLDQGLQFLIQYYNGEERAKGNILERFSAQQFPDLHSELNLSSLELGDSALYFCASSEQPNQPQHFGDGTRLSIL.

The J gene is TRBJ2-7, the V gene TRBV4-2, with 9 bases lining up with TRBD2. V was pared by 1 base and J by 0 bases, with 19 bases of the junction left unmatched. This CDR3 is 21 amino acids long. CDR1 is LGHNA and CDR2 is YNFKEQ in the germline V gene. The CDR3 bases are TGTGCCAGCAGCCAAGGGACCGGTCGGCTAGCGGGAACTACGAGCTCCTACGAGCAGTACTTC. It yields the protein CASSQGTGRLAGTTSSYEQYF.